What follows describes a single T cell receptor beta chain. Its antigen is as yet unknown. CDR1 and CDR2 from the germline V gene are LGHNT and FRNRAP. V shed 6 bases and J 10 bases; nucleotides not matched to a gene: 8. The CDR3 is 13 residues long. The data derive from a study of cytomegalovirus exposure and HLA in healthy donors. Study outcomes and limitations: CMV antigen specificity was confirmed in vitro for a few CMV-associated chains. TCR sequences were mostly rare, though some public TCRs occurred in many donors. Reportedly, diagnosis of cytomegalovirus status by the classifier showed high specificity and sensitivity.

TCRdb's copy holds only in-frame clones and misses some; the assay was immunoSEQ multiplex PCR. The sample records about 130,000 clones, nearly 90% being singletons. The rearrangement uses TRBV12-5 and TRBJ2-1, with 8 bases matching TRBD2. The TCR sequence derives from a woman younger than 30 in good health and CMV-seropositive. Sequenced: PBMCs. CDR3 amino acids: CASGLAGGQEQFF. The CDR3 DNA sequence: TGTGCTAGTGGGCTAGCGGGCGGCCAAGAGCAGTTCTTC.